The 23 T cell receptor beta chains in this list originate from one sample, sequenced in a study of cytomegalovirus exposure and HLA in healthy donors. Use of 60 Vbeta and 13 Jbeta primers characterized the PCR. Sequenced by immunoSEQ multiplex PCR; TCRdb stores in-frame clones only, minus some. The top ten clones hold roughly 1.4% of a sample with about 150,000 clones, roughly 80% of them seen once. Sequencing was done on a sample of PBMCs. The receptors stem from a man aged 50-59 years in good health and CMV-seropositive.

The V call is TRBV19, the J call TRBJ2-4; 13 nucleotides line up with TRBD2. V was clipped by 3 bases and J by 6 bases; unmatched bases: 5. Per germline, CDR1 LNHDA and CDR2 SQIVND (reference sequence). This CDR3 spans 16 amino acids. DNA of the CDR3: TGTGCCAGTAGTATTACTAGCGGGGGGGAGATAAACATTCAGTACTTC. It codes for CASSITSGGEINIQYF. Using reference TRBV19 and TRBJ2-4 for the parts outside the CDR3, the full variable domain is DGGITQSPKYLFRKEGQNVTLSCEQNLNHDAMYWYRQDPGQGLRLIYYSQIVNDFQKGDIAEGYSVSREKKESFPLTVTSAQKNPTAFYLCASSITSGGEINIQYFGAGTRLSVL.

This clone appeared once. The chain couples TRBV5-1 to TRBJ1-1; D uncertain. The CDR3 spans 13 residues. Trimming left V 9 bases short and J 1 base short, with 13 bases between. Germline V CDR1 and CDR2: SGHRS, YFSETQ. This chain's CDR3 is CATAMEANTEAFF. CDR3 coding DNA: TGCGCCACCGCGATGGAGGCGAACACTGAAGCTTTCTTT.

The chain uses TRBV7-8 and TRBJ1-1; D is uncertain. This CDR3 region has 13 residues. Germline assignment: CDR1 SGHVS and CDR2 FQNEAQ. V was cut by 3 bases and J by 1 base, with 6 bases left in between. CDR3 nucleotide sequence: TGTGCCAGCAGCTTGATGAGGAACACTGAAGCTTTCTTT. Its translation: CASSLMRNTEAFF.

The chain has TRBV6-1 and TRBJ2-7, with 13 bases fitting TRBD2. Germline lookup yields CDR1 MNHNS and CDR2 SASEGT. This CDR3 region has 15 residues. This chain's CDR3 is CGTSGSVWSSYEQYF. CDR3 sequence (DNA): TGTGGGACTAGCGGGAGTGTATGGAGCTCCTACGAGCAGTACTTC.

V is TRBV2 and J is TRBJ2-1; D may be TRBD2 (6 bases). The ends were cut back, 1 base at V and 2 bases at J, with 12 bases in the middle. The germline V gene has CDR1 SNHLY and CDR2 FYNNEI. The CDR3 is 16 residues long. CDR3 in amino acids: CASSEGAGSPYNEQFF. DNA for the CDR3: TGTGCCAGCAGTGAAGGTGCGGGGAGTCCCTACAATGAGCAGTTCTTC.

The V call is TRBV25-1, the J call TRBJ2-7; 11 nucleotides match TRBD1. This CDR3 is built from 13 residues. The V segment lost 4 bases and the J segment 4 bases; nucleotides outside the gene matches: 0. Germline CDR1 is MGHDK and CDR2 is SYGVNS. CDR3 loop: CASSGDRGYEQYF. CDR3 nucleotide sequence: TGTGCCAGCAGTGGGGACAGGGGGTACGAGCAGTACTTC.

The chain recombines TRBV30 with TRBJ1-2; TRBD1 might be the D (6 bases). Per germline, CDR1 GTSNPN and CDR2 SVGIG (reference sequence). V lost 0 bases, J lost 5 bases, and 10 bases lay in between. This CDR3 comprises 13 residues. The CDR3 spells CAWSVGQGYGYTF. In nucleotides, the CDR3 is TGTGCCTGGAGTGTTGGTCAGGGGTATGGCTACACCTTC.

This clone was seen only a few times. V is TRBV18 and J is TRBJ1-6; 8 nucleotides align to TRBD1. J gave up 8 bases and V 5 bases, and 5 bases lay outside the gene matches. Germline loops: CDR1 KGHSH, CDR2 LQKENI. The CDR3 is 14 residues long. CDR3: CASSSTGEDSPLHF. The DNA of the CDR3 is TGTGCCAGCTCATCGACAGGGGAAGATTCACCCCTCCACTTT.

V is TRBV4-2 and J is TRBJ2-1; D gene uncertain. From germline, CDR1 is LGHNA and CDR2 YNFKEQ. There are 17 residues in the CDR3. V shed 0 bases and J shed 7 bases, with 19 bases lying between them. CDR3 protein: CASSQEGLDARGNEQFF. The CDR3 nucleotides read TGTGCCAGCAGCCAAGAGGGTCTTGACGCGCGAGGTAATGAGCAGTTCTTC.

This chain connects TRBV6-5 to TRBJ1-2; no reliable D call. CDR1 and CDR2 from the germline V gene are MNHEY and SVGAGI. V was trimmed by 6 bases and J by 8 bases, leaving 16 bases between them. This CDR3 is 13 amino acids long. The CDR3 nucleotides read TGTGCCAGCAGGCGATTACAGAATTTAGGCTACACCTTC. Protein sequence: CASRRLQNLGYTF.

The chain links TRBV7-6 to TRBJ2-3; TRBD1 is a possible D gene (6 bases). Germline lookup yields CDR1 SGHVS and CDR2 FNYEAQ. Trimming left V 5 bases short and J 5 bases short, with 17 bases between. There are 15 residues in the CDR3. The CDR3 loop is CASSGRRVGGDTQYF. The CDR3 nucleotides read TGTGCCAGCAGCGGAAGGCGGGTAGGGGGAGATACGCAGTATTTT.

V usage is TRBV7-9 and J usage is TRBJ2-7; 7 bases fit TRBD1. J lost 3 bases, V lost 4 bases, and 15 bases had no gene match. This CDR3 comprises 17 residues. The germline CDR1 and CDR2 sequences are SEHNR and FQNEAQ (reference sequence). The CDR3 DNA is TGTGCCAGCAGCTCTCCCATCCCCAGGGACAGAGACTACGAGCAGTACTTC. It translates to CASSSPIPRDRDYEQYF.

This chain joins TRBV5-1 and TRBJ2-7; D may be TRBD2 (5 bases). Germline V gene sequence: CDR1 SGHRS, CDR2 YFSETQ. Deletions cut 7 bases from V and 5 bases from J, with 19 bases between. The CDR3 is 14 amino acids. CDR3 sequence (DNA): TGCGCCAGCTACCCGGGCCGTGTGAGGGACGAGCAGTACTTC. Residues: CASYPGRVRDEQYF.

The rearrangement uses TRBV2 and TRBJ2-7; D gene unclear. Trimming removed 4 bases from V and 5 bases from J, with 15 bases in between. CDR1 SNHLY and CDR2 FYNNEI come from the germline V gene. CDR3 length: 14 amino acids. CDR3 amino acids: CASSVLLELDEQYF. The DNA for the CDR3 is TGTGCCAGCAGTGTCCTATTGGAGTTGGACGAGCAGTACTTC.

The CDR3 is CASSMTESLNTEAFF. DNA for the CDR3: TGTGCCAGCAGTATGACAGAAAGCCTGAACACTGAAGCTTTCTTT. The chain combines TRBV6-5 with TRBJ1-1; possibly TRBD1 for D (5 bases). This CDR3 is built from 15 residues. Trimming shortened V by 5 bases and J by 0 bases, and 13 bases separated the two germline ends. Germline CDR1 MNHEY, CDR2 SVGAGI.

This clone was counted a few times. The chain is built from TRBV7-6 and TRBJ2-2; no firm D call. Deletions cut 0 bases from V and 5 bases from J, with 10 bases between. There are 15 residues in the CDR3. The germline V gene encodes CDR1 SGHVS and CDR2 FNYEAQ. The CDR3: CASSLAGSYTGELFF. The CDR3 bases are TGTGCCAGCAGCTTAGCCGGGTCCTATACCGGGGAGCTGTTTTTT.

The rearrangement uses TRBV2 and TRBJ2-7, with 9 bases fitting TRBD2. The CDR3 runs 15 residues. Per germline, CDR1 SNHLY and CDR2 FYNNEI. Germline trimming cut 1 base from V and 4 bases from J; bases unmatched to any gene: 5. The CDR3 DNA reads TGTGCCAGCAGTGAAGGGAGGACTAGCGTTTACGAGCAGTACTTC. Encoded protein: CASSEGRTSVYEQYF.

V and J are TRBV28 and TRBJ1-4; D perhaps matches TRBD1 (6 bases). Germline V lookup: CDR1 MDHEN, CDR2 SYDVKM. V dropped 5 bases and J dropped 5 bases, with 18 bases sitting between them. This CDR3 has 16 residues. CDR3 sequence reads: CASSRATGRRNEKLFF. The CDR3 DNA follows: TGTGCCAGCAGTCGCGCGACAGGCCGTAGGAATGAAAAACTGTTTTTT. Combining the CDR3 with reference TRBV28 and TRBJ1-4 gives the whole variable domain DVKVTQSSRYLVKRTGEKVFLECVQDMDHENMFWYRQDPGLGLRLIYFSYDVKMKEKGDIPEGYSVSREKKERFSLILESASTNQTSMYLCASSRATGRRNEKLFFGSGTQLSVL.

Comments on this clone: The germline gene is not matched at one end of the junction; a read error may be the cause. The chain carries TRBV7-7 and TRBJ2-1; unclear D gene. The CDR3 loop spans 13 amino acids. Per the germline V gene, CDR1 is SSHAT and CDR2 is FNYEAQ (reference sequence). CDR3 region: CASSLFNSNEQFF. The CDR3, as DNA: TGTGCTAGCAGCTTATTTAATTCCAATGAGCAGTTCTTC. The variable domain in full, completed from reference TRBV7-7 and TRBJ2-1, reads GAGVSQSPRYKVTKRGQDVTLRCDPISSHATLYWYQQALGQGPEFLTYFNYEAQPDKSGLPSDRFSAERPEGSISTLTIQRTEQRDSAMYRCASSLFNSNEQFFGPGTRLTVL.

V usage is TRBV11-2 and J usage is TRBJ2-3; 11 nucleotides align to TRBD2. This CDR3 contains 16 residues. Losses at the gene ends were 5 bases for V and 4 bases for J; bases not matched to a gene: 8. Germline CDR1 is SGHAT and CDR2 is FQNNGV. DNA of the CDR3: TGTGCCAGCAGCCCCCGGTTAGCGGGGGGGTCAGATACGCAGTATTTT. It specifies CASSPRLAGGSDTQYF.

The chain uses TRBV30 and TRBJ2-1; TRBD2 agrees at 11 bases. CDR3 length equals 17 residues. The J segment lost 3 bases and the V segment lost 2 bases, leaving 9 bases of the junction unmatched. Germline V gene lookup returns CDR1 GTSNPN and CDR2 SVGIG (reference sequence). CDR3 loop: CAWSTGSGTSGYNEQFF. DNA of the CDR3: TGTGCCTGGAGTACCGGATCCGGGACTAGCGGCTACAATGAGCAGTTCTTC.

The chain employs TRBV5-1 and TRBJ2-7; 11 bases line up with TRBD2. The germline V gene has CDR1 SGHRS and CDR2 YFSETQ. V lost 5 bases, J lost 6 bases, and 7 bases stayed unmatched. This CDR3 has 14 amino acids. CDR3 amino acids: CASRPSSGGREQYF. The DNA of the CDR3 is TGCGCCAGCAGGCCCTCTAGCGGGGGGCGCGAGCAGTACTTC.

The gene calls are TRBV10-3 and TRBJ2-1, with TRBD2 matching 10 bases. This CDR3 has 15 amino acids. Trimming removed 7 bases from V and 6 bases from J; junction bases left unmatched: 9. Germline V CDR1 and CDR2: ENHRY, SYGVKD. The DNA of the CDR3 is TGTGCCATCAACCAAGCGGGAGGGCCGGGCAATGAGCAGTTCTTC. Protein: CAINQAGGPGNEQFF.